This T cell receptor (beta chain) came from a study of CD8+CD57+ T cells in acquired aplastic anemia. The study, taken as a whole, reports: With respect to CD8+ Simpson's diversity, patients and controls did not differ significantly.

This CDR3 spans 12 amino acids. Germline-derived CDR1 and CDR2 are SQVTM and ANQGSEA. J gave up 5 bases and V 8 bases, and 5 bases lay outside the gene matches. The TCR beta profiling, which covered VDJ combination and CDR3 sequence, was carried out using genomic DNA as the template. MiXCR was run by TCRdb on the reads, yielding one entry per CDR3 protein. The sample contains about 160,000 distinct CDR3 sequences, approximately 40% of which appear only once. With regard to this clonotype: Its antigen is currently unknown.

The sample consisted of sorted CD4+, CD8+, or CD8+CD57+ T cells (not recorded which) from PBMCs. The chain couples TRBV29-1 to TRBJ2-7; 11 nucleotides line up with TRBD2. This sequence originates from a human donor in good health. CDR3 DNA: TGCAGCACGACTAGCGGGATAAACGAGCAGTACTTC. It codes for CSTTSGINEQYF.